A single sample gave rise to the 12 T cell receptor beta chains below, sequenced in a study of patients and donors after allogeneic stem cell transplantation. TCRdb redid the calling of the RT-PCR reads with MiXCR, one entry per CDR3 protein. Of 800,000 to 1,000,000 distinct CDR3 sequences in the sample, 18% were seen once. Sequencing was carried out using blood, either unsorted or a sorted T cell fraction (not recorded which). The receptors derive from a human donor who was either an allogeneic HSCT recipient or a stem cell or donor lymphocyte infusion donor (not recorded which). It is not recorded whose cells these are; they may come from a transplant donor.

The table lists this clonotype with a count of one. V gene TRBV9 combines with J gene TRBJ1-6, with TRBD1 as a possible D gene (5 bases). The CDR3 consists of 15 residues. V was trimmed by 0 bases and J by 10 bases, leaving 14 bases between them. The germline gives CDR1 SGDLS, CDR2 YYNGEE. CDR3 region: CASSVEEGLGSPLHF. The DNA of the CDR3 is TGTGCCAGCAGCGTAGAGGAGGGGCTGGGATCACCCCTCCACTTT.

V usage is TRBV5-1 and J usage is TRBJ2-3; 8 bases align to TRBD2. The germline V gene encodes CDR1 SGHRS and CDR2 YFSETQ. With 2 bases clipped from V and 5 bases from J, the junction kept 7 bases outside the gene matches. CDR3 length equals 15 residues. The CDR3 DNA reads as TGCGCCAGCAGCTTTGGGGGACTAGGGGGAGATACGCAGTATTTT. Residues: CASSFGGLGGDTQYF. Variable domain in full (rest from reference TRBV5-1 and TRBJ2-3): KAGVTQTPRYLIKTRGQQVTLSCSPISGHRSVSWYQQTPGQGLQFLFEYFSETQRNKGNFPGRFSGRQFSNSRSEMNVSTLELGDSALYLCASSFGGLGGDTQYFGPGTRLTVL.

This clonotype was counted a few times. V and J are TRBV30 and TRBJ1-1; D is unresolved. This CDR3 has 12 amino acids. Germline V gene lookup returns CDR1 GTSNPN and CDR2 SVGIG (reference sequence). V was cut by 2 bases and J by 3 bases, with 7 bases left in between. The CDR3 region is CAWSLRDTEAFF. The CDR3 coding sequence is TGTGCCTGGAGTTTGAGGGACACTGAAGCTTTCTTT.

This clonotype occurred a few times. CDR3 amino acids: CASSLSPVGKGIQYF. DNA for the CDR3: TGTGCCAGCAGTTTATCCCCGGTGGGGAAAGGGATCCAGTACTTC. The chain links TRBV12-3 or TRBV12-4 to TRBJ2-5; D is ambiguous. With 2 bases removed from V and 10 bases from J, the gap between germline ends came to 20 bases. The CDR3 loop spans 15 amino acids.

This clonotype was observed a handful of times. This chain's CDR3 is CASNRGVGYNSPLHF. DNA for the CDR3: TGTGCCAGCAATAGGGGAGTAGGGTATAATTCACCCCTCCACTTT. This chain connects TRBV6-1 to TRBJ1-6; tentative D call: TRBD1 (5 bases). The CDR3 length is 15 residues. V shed 7 bases and J shed 4 bases, with 14 bases lying between them. Germline CDR1 and CDR2: MNHNS and SASEGT.

The chain joins TRBV12-3 or TRBV12-4 to TRBJ2-3; D is unclear. This CDR3 has 15 amino acids. V lost 3 bases and J 2 bases, leaving 12 bases between the germline ends. Here the CDR3 DNA reads TGTGCCAGCAGTTTTCTGAAGGCGGACACAGATACGCAGTATTTT. It codes for CASSFLKADTDTQYF.

This clonotype was found a few times. The V and J genes are TRBV20-1 and TRBJ2-7; 11 bases align to TRBD2. Germline lookup yields CDR1 DFQATT and CDR2 SNEGSKA (reference sequence). The V segment lost 6 bases and the J segment 2 bases; nucleotides outside the gene matches: 6. This CDR3 contains 14 residues. For the CDR3, the DNA is TGCAGTGCCGCTGGGACTAGCGGAACCTACGAGCAGTACTTC. Protein sequence: CSAAGTSGTYEQYF.

The chain combines TRBV20-1 with TRBJ1-5, with 9 nucleotides matching TRBD1. This CDR3 comprises 16 residues. Germline V lookup: CDR1 DFQATT, CDR2 SNEGSKA (reference sequence). V dropped 6 bases and J dropped 4; count of bases not matched to a gene: 13. CDR3 residues: CSAKNRGRDLNQPQHF. As DNA, the CDR3 is TGCAGTGCCAAAAACAGGGGGCGCGACCTTAATCAGCCCCAGCATTTT.

This clonotype showed up just a few times. The chain carries TRBV6-2 or TRBV6-3 and TRBJ2-3; 8 nucleotides line up with TRBD2. The CDR3 runs 14 residues. V was pared by 5 bases and J by 6 bases, with 7 bases of the junction left unmatched. Germline loops: CDR1 MNHEY, CDR2 SVGEGT. The DNA for the CDR3 is TGTGCCAGCAGTCCGCGGGGGGCCGGGGATACGCAGTATTTT. Protein product: CASSPRGAGDTQYF.

The genes are TRBV20-1 and TRBJ2-1; TRBD2 matches at 8 bases. From germline, CDR1 is DFQATT and CDR2 SNEGSKA (reference sequence). V shed 1 base, J shed 1 base, and the junction held 0 bases outside the gene matches. The CDR3 sequence is 14 residues long. The CDR3 DNA follows: TGCAGTGCTAGAGCGGGAGGGTCCTACAATGAGCAGTTCTTC. This gives the protein CSARAGGSYNEQFF.

This clonotype was observed a handful of times. This chain joins TRBV5-5 and TRBJ2-3; D possibly matches TRBD1 or TRBD2 (6 bases each). Trimming stripped 3 bases from V and 6 bases from J, with 17 bases between. CDR3 length: 15 residues. Per the germline V gene, CDR1 is SGHKS and CDR2 is YYEKEE (reference sequence). CDR3 in amino acids: CASSSTPGARDTQYF. The CDR3 DNA follows: TGTGCCAGCAGCTCGACACCGGGGGCGAGGGATACGCAGTATTTT.

This clonotype was seen a handful of times. V gene TRBV12-3 or TRBV12-4 combines with J gene TRBJ1-6; D not resolved. This CDR3 region has 13 residues. Trimming shortened V by 4 bases and J by 8 bases, and 9 bases separated the two germline ends. The CDR3: CASSSGSYSPLHF. The DNA of the CDR3 is TGTGCCAGCAGTTCCGGCTCCTATTCACCCCTCCACTTT.